This T cell receptor (beta chain) was identified during a study of blood T cells in healthy people across ages. The use of a sample-barcoded 5' primer and a J-beta primer mix characterized a second PCR of about 7 to 12 cycles. From the 5' RACE reads, TCRdb called clonotypes with MiXCR, one entry per CDR3 protein. Among hundreds of thousands of distinct CDR3 sequences listed, roughly 21% were seen once. CDR1 is DFQATT, CDR2 SNEGSKA, per germline (reference sequence). J gave up 1 base and V 3 bases, and 4 bases lay outside the gene matches. The CDR3 contains 15 residues. This clonotype was seen many times.

The material sequenced was blood. This chain links TRBV20-1 with TRBJ2-7; 12 bases line up with TRBD2. The sequence came from a man aged 65 to 85 in good health. Here the CDR3 DNA reads TGCAGTGCTAGTTCCGGGACTAGCGGGTCCTACGAGCAGTACTTC. Residues: CSASSGTSGSYEQYF.